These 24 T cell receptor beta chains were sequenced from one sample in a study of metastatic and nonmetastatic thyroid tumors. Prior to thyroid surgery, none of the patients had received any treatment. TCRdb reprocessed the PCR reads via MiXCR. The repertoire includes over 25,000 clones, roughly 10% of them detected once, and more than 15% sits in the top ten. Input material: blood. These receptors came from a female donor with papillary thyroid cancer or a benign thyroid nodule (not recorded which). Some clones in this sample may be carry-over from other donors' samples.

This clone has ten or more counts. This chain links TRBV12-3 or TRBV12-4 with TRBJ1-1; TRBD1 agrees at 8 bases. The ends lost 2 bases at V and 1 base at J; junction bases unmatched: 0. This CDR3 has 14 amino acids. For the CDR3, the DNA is TGTGCCAGCAGTTTACAGGGGGCGAACACTGAAGCTTTCTTT. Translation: CASSLQGANTEAFF.

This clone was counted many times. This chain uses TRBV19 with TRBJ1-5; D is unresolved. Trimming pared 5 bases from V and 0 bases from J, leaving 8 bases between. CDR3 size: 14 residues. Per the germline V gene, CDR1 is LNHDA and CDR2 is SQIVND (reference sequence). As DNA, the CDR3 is TGTGCCAGTAGTCTGACACCTAGCAATCAGCCCCAGCATTTT. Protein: CASSLTPSNQPQHF.

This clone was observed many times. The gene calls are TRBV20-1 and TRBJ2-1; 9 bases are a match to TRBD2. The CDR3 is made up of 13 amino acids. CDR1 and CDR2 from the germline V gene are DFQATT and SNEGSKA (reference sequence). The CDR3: CTSGLAGYNEQFF. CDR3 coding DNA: TGCACTTCGGGGCTAGCGGGGTACAATGAGCAGTTCTTC.

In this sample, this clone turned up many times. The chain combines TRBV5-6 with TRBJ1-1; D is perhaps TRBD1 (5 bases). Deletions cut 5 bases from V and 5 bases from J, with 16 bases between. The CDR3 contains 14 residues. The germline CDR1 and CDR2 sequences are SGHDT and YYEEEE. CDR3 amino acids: CASRPGGWVTEAFF. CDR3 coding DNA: TGTGCCAGCAGACCGGGGGGGTGGGTTACTGAAGCTTTCTTT.

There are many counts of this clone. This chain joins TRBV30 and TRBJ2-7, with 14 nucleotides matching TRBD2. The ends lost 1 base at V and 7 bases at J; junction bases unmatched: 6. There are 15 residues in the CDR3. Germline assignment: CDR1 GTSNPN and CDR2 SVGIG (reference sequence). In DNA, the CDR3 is TGTGCCTGGAGTGGACTAGCGGGAGGGCCGGGAGAGCAGTACTTC. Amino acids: CAWSGLAGGPGEQYF.

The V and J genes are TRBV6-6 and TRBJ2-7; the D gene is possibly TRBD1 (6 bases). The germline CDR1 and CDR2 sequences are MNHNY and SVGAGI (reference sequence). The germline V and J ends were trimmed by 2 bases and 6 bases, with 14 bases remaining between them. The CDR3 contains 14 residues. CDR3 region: CASSYRQAGGEQYF. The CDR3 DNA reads TGTGCCAGCAGTTACAGACAGGCAGGCGGCGAGCAGTACTTC.

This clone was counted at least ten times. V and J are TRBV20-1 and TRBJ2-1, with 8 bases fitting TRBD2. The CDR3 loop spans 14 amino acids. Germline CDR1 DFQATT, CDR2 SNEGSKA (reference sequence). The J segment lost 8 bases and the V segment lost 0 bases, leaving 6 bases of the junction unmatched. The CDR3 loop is CSARDSAGGDEQFF. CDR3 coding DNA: TGCAGTGCTAGAGATTCGGCGGGAGGCGATGAGCAGTTCTTC.

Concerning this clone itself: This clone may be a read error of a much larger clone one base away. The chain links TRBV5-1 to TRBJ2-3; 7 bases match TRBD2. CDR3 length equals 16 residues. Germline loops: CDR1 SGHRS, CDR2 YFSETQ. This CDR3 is CASSPGRSGIADAQYF. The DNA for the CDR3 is TGCGCCAGCAGCCCGGGACGGAGCGGGATTGCAGATGCGCAGTATTTT.

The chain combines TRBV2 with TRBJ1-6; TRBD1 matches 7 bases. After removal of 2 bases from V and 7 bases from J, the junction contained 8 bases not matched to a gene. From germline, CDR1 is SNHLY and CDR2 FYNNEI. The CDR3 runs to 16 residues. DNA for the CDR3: TGTGCCAGCAGTGAAAGGGGGGACAGCCCGAATTCACCCCTCCACTTT. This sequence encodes CASSERGDSPNSPLHF.

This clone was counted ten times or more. Here the CDR3 reads CASNPNGYYGYTF. The DNA for the CDR3 is TGTGCCAGCAATCCGAACGGGTATTATGGCTACACCTTC. The chain uses TRBV27 and TRBJ1-2; D remains unclear. V gave up 7 bases and J gave up 5 bases, with 14 bases separating them. There are 13 residues in the CDR3. Germline CDR1 and CDR2: MNHEY and SMNVEV (reference sequence).

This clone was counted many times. CDR3 residues: CASSRDVNYGYTF. The CDR3, as DNA: TGTGCCAGCAGTCGGGACGTTAACTATGGCTACACCTTC. V usage is TRBV6-2 or TRBV6-3 and J usage is TRBJ1-2, with a tentative D call TRBD1 (5 bases). This CDR3 spans 13 amino acids. Germline CDR1 MNHEY, CDR2 SVGEGT. The germline V and J ends were trimmed by 5 bases and 1 base, with 8 bases remaining between them.

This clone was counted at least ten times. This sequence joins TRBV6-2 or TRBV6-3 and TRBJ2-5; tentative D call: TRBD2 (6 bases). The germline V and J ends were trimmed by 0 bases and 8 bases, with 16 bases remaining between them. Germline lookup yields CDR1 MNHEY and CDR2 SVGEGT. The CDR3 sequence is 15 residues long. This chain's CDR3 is CASSYSGSGHDTQYF. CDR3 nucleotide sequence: TGTGCCAGCAGTTACTCGGGTAGCGGTCACGATACCCAGTACTTC.

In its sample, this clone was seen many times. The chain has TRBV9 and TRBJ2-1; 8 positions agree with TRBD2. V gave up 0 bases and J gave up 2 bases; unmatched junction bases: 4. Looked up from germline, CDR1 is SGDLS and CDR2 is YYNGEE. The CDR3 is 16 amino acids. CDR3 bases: TGTGCCAGCAGCGTAGAATGGGGACTAGCCTACAATGAGCAGTTCTTC. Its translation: CASSVEWGLAYNEQFF.

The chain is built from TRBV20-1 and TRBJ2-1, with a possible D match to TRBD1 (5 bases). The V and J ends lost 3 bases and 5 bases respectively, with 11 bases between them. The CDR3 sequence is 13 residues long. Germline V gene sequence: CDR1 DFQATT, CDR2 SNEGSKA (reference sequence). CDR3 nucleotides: TGCAGTGCTAGCCCGGACACTCACAATGAGCAGTTCTTC. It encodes CSASPDTHNEQFF.

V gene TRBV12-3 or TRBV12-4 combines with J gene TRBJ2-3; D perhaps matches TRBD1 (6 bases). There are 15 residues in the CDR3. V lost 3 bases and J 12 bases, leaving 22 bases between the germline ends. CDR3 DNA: TGTGCCAGCAGTTTGTTGGGGGCAGGGTCGGAGACCCAGTATTTT. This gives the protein CASSLLGAGSETQYF.

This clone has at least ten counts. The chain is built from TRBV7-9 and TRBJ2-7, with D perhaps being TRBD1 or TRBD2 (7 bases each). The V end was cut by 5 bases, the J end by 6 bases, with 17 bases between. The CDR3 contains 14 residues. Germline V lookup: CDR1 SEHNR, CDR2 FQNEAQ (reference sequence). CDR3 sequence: CASSPGGEFSEQYF. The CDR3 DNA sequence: TGTGCCAGCAGCCCAGGGGGGGAGTTCTCCGAGCAGTACTTC.

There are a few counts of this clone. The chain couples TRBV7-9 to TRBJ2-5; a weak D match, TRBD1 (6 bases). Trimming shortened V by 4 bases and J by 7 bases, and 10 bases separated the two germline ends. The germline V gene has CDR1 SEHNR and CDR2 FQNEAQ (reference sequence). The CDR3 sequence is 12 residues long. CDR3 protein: CASSYPQGTQYF. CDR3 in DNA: TGTGCCAGCAGCTATCCACAGGGGACCCAGTACTTC.

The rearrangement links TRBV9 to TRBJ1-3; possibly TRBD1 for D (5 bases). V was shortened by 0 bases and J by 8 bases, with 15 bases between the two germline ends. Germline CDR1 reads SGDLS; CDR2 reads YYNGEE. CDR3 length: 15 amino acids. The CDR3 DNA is TGTGCCAGCAGCGTAGCTCAGGGCTCCGGACACACCATATATTTT. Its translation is CASSVAQGSGHTIYF.

CDR3 region: CASSVTSVGTYEQYF. In DNA, the CDR3 is TGTGCCAGCAGTGTAACTAGCGTGGGAACCTACGAGCAGTACTTC. This chain connects TRBV6-1 to TRBJ2-7; 7 bases map to TRBD2. Germline V gives CDR1 MNHNS, CDR2 SASEGT. J gave up 2 bases and V 4 bases, and 8 bases lay outside the gene matches. There are 15 residues in the CDR3.

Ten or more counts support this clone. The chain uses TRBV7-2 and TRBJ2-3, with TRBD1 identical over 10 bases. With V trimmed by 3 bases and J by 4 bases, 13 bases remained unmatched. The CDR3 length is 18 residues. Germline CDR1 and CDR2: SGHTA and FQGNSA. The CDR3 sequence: CASSLNSGTGEVSDTQYF. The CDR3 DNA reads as TGTGCCAGCAGCTTGAACTCCGGGACAGGGGAGGTATCAGATACGCAGTATTTT.

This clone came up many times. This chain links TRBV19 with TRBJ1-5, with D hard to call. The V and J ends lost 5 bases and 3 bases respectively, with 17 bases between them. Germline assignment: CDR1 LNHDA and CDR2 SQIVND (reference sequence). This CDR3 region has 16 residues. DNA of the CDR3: TGTGCCAGTAGTGCATCCGGGGAAGTGTTCAATCAGCCCCAGCATTTT. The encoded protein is CASSASGEVFNQPQHF.

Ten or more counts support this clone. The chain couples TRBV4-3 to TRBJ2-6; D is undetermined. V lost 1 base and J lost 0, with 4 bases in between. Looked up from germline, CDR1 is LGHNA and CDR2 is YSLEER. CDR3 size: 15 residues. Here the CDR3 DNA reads TGCGCCAGCAGCCAAGCTCACTCTGGGGCCAACGTCCTGACTTTC. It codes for CASSQAHSGANVLTF.

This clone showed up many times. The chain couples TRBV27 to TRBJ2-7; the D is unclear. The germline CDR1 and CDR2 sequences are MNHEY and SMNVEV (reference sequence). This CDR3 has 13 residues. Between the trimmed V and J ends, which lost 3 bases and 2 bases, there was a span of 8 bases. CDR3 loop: CASSFGRTYEQYF. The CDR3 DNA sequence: TGTGCCAGCAGTTTCGGCAGGACCTACGAGCAGTACTTC.

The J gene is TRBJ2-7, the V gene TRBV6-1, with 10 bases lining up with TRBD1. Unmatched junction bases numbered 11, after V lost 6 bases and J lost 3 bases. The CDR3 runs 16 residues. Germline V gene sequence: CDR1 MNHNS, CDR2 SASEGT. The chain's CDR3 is CASRALVGQGDYEQYF. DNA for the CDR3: TGTGCCAGCAGAGCTCTAGTCGGACAGGGGGACTACGAGCAGTACTTC.